The text below deals with one T cell receptor (beta chain). This clone has just one count. Which antigen it targets is not known. No base qualities exist here, and no much larger clone lies one base off it. The record originates from a study of OX40 agonist ivuxolimab in advanced cancers. As for the study more broadly: The costimulatory receptor OX40 (CD134) was targeted by ivuxolimab, a fully human IgG2 agonistic monoclonal antibody. Three dose-escalation patients achieved partial responses, one with hepatocellular carcinoma and two with cutaneous melanoma. Patients were allowed to have had prior anti-PD-1, anti-PD-L1 or anti-CTLA-4 therapy, and around two fifths of the dose-escalation patients had been treated with checkpoint inhibitors. Of the 50 to 55 patients in dose escalation, 19 had hepatocellular carcinoma, about 15 had melanoma, 9 had renal cell carcinoma and 9 had head and neck cancer. The paper describes the monotherapy dose-escalation part (N of about 55 patients) of the phase I trial of ivuxolimab. Intravenous ivuxolimab was administered to patients every 2 weeks at six dose levels: 0.01, 0.1, 0.3, 1.5, 3 and 10 mg/kg. In the dose-escalation cohort, 82.7% of patients were male, and the mean age was approximately 60 years, with a range of about 23 to 85. The point of sequencing TCRbeta in the periphery was to test whether ivuxolimab changed TCR sequence diversity and drove clonal T-cell expansion.

For sequencing of the TCRbeta CDR3 region, genomic DNA was extracted from the sorted cells. The immunoSEQ Assay was used to sequence the TCRbeta CDR3 regions. Sourced from immuneACCESS, this table was stored by TCRdb with only in-frame sequences that have V and J called. A share of the clones is absent; for the studies checked, an unresolved V gene accounts for under half, and the remainder has no known explanation. The sample has 100,000 or so clones on record, roughly 90% of them singletons. Of the sample, 3.4% falls within the top ten clones. On the study overall, not on this receptor specifically: In the 0.1-3.0 mg/kg groups, partial responders were among the patients with the lowest normalized peripheral clonal expansion, particularly in CD8+ T cells. After ivuxolimab, expanded clones were on average more numerous among CD8+ T cells than among CD4+ T cells. Low levels of normalized T-cell clonal expansion were also seen in some patients who did not respond. At doses of 0.1 to 3.0 mg/kg, clonal expansion of both CD4+ and CD8+ blood T cells was observed from baseline to week 6. The antigen specificity of the peripheral T cells that underwent clonal expansion was not determined.

The trial excluded patients who had a history of autoimmune disease or who were on systemic immunosuppression. Peripheral blood for TCR sequencing was collected from all dose cohorts at baseline, on cycle 4 day 1, and on cycle 7 day 1. The samples were taken from a phase I, first-in-human, multicenter, open-label dose-escalation trial of ivuxolimab. Adults with locally advanced or metastatic melanoma, renal cell carcinoma, hepatocellular carcinoma or head and neck squamous cell carcinoma were enrolled in the trial. Before TCR sequencing, CD4+ and CD8+ T cells were separately sorted from peripheral blood. The origin of this receptor is an adult with an advanced solid tumor such as melanoma, head and neck, liver or kidney cancer. The input for sequencing was CD4+ or CD8+ T cells sorted from blood, taken in a trial of the OX40 agonist ivuxolimab.

The nucleotide sequence is TGTGCCAGCAGCACCACTAGCGAGGGCACCGGGGAGCTGTTTTTT. Its protein reads: CASSTTSEGTGELFF. This receptor chain uses TRBV9 and TRBJ2-2; 7 junctional bases match TRBD2. The germline V gene supplies CDR1 SGDLS and CDR2 YYNGEE. From the cysteine up to the phenylalanine, the CDR3 has a length of 15 residues. Only CDR3 DNA is held: 45 bases, read in frame from base 1. Germline trimming: 4 bases from V, 4 bases from J; junction bases outside gene matches: 7.